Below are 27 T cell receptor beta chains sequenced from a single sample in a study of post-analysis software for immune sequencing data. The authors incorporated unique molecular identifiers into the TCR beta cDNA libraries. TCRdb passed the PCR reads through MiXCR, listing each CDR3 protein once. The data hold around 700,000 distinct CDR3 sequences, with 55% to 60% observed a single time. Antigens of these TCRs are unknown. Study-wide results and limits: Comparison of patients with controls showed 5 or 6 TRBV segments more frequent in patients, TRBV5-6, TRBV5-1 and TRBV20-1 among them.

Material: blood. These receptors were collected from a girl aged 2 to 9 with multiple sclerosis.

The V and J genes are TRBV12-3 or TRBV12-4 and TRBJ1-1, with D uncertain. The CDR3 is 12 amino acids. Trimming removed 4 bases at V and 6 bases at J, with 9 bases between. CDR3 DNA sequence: TGTGCCAGCAGTTGGGGTAGCGCTGAAGCTTTCTTT. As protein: CASSWGSAEAFF.

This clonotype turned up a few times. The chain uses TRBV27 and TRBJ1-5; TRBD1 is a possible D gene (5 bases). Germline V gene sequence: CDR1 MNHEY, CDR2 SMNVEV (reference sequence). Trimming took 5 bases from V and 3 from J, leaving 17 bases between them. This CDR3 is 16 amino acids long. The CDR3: CASSGLPGPSNQPQHF. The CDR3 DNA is TGTGCCAGCAGTGGGCTCCCAGGGCCCTCCAATCAGCCCCAGCATTTT.

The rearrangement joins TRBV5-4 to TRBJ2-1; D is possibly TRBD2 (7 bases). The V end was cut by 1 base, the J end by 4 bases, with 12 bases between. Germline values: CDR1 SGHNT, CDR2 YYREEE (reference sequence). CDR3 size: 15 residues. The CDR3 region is CASSLPGGGYNEQFF. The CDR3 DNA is TGTGCCAGCAGCTTGCCGGGGGGCGGGTACAATGAGCAGTTCTTC.

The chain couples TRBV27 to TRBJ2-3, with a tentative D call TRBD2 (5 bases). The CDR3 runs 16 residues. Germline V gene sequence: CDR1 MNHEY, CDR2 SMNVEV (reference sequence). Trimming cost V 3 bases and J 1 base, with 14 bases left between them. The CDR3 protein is CASSFLGSRGTDTQYF. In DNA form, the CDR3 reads TGTGCCAGCAGTTTCTTAGGGAGTCGGGGCACAGATACGCAGTATTTT.

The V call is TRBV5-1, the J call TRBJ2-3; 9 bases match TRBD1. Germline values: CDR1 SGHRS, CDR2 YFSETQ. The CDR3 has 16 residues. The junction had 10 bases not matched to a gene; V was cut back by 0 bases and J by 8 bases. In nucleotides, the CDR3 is TGCGCCAGCAGCTTGGGTCGGGACAGGGTTGCAGGTACGCAGTATTTT. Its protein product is CASSLGRDRVAGTQYF. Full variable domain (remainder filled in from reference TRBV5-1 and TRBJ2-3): KAGVTQTPRYLIKTRGQQVTLSCSPISGHRSVSWYQQTPGQGLQFLFEYFSETQRNKGNFPGRFSGRQFSNSRSEMNVSTLELGDSALYLCASSLGRDRVAGTQYFGPGTRLTVL.

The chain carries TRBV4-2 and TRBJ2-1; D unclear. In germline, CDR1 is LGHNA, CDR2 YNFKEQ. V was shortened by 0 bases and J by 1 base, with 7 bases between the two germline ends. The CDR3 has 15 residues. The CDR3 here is CASSQDDQSYNEQFF. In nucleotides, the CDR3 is TGTGCCAGCAGCCAAGATGACCAATCCTACAATGAGCAGTTCTTC.

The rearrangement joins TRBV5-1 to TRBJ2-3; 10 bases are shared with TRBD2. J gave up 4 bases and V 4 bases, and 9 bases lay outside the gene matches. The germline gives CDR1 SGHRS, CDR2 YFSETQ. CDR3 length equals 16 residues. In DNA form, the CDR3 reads TGCGCCAGCAGCGAGGAACTAGCGGGGATCTCAGATACGCAGTATTTT. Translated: CASSEELAGISDTQYF.

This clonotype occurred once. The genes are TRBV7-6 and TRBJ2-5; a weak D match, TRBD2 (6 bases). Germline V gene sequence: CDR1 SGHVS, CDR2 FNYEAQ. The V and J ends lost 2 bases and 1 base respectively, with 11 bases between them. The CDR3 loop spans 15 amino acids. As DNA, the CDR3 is TGTGCCAGCAGCTTATACCTCGGGGGCCAAGAGACCCAGTACTTC. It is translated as CASSLYLGGQETQYF. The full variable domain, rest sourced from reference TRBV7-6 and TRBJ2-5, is GAGVSQSPRYKVTKRGQDVALRCDPISGHVSLYWYRQALGQGPEFLTYFNYEAQQDKSGLPNDRFSAERPEGSISTLTIQRTEQRDSAMYRCASSLYLGGQETQYFGPGTRLLVL.

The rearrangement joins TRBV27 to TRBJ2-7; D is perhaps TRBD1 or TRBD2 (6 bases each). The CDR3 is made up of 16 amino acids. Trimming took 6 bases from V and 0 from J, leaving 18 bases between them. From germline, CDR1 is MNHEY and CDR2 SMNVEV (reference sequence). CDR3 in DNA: TGTGCCAGCAGCCCTAGTTTAGGGGGGTCCTCCTACGAGCAGTACTTC. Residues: CASSPSLGGSSYEQYF.

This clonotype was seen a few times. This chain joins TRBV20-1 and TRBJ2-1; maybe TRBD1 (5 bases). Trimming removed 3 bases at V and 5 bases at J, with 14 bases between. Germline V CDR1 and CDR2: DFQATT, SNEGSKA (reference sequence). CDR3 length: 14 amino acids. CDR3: CSARGQLVHNEQFF. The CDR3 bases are TGCAGTGCTAGGGGGCAACTTGTCCACAATGAGCAGTTCTTC.

The CDR3 spells CASRWTGLQNEQFF. CDR3 bases: TGCGCCAGCAGATGGACAGGCTTACAGAATGAGCAGTTCTTC. J is TRBJ2-1 and V is TRBV5-1; 7 nucleotides line up with TRBD1. The ends lost 5 bases at V and 7 bases at J; junction bases unmatched: 9. Germline V gene data show CDR1 as SGHRS and CDR2 as YFSETQ. There are 14 residues in the CDR3.

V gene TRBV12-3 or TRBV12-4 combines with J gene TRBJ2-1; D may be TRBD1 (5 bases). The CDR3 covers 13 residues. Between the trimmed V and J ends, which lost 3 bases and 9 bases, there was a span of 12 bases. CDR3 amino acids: CASSFPGMGEQFF. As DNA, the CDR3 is TGTGCCAGCAGTTTCCCAGGGATGGGTGAGCAGTTCTTC.

The DNA for the CDR3 is TGTGCCAGCAGCTTAGATGGGGACAGGGGGCGGGATAGCAATCAGCCCCAGCATTTT. Amino acids: CASSLDGDRGRDSNQPQHF. The rearrangement joins TRBV11-2 to TRBJ1-5; 12 bases are shared with TRBD1. Germline trimming cut 0 bases from V and 0 bases from J; bases unmatched to any gene: 6. There are 19 residues in the CDR3. The germline V gene encodes CDR1 SGHAT and CDR2 FQNNGV.

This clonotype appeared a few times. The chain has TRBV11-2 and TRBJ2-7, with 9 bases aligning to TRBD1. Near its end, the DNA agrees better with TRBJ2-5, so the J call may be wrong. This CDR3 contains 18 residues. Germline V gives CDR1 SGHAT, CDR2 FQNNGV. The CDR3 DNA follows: TGTGCCAGCAGCTCCGCGGACAGGGGAGTGTTTCCGTCGGAGACCCAGTACTTC. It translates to CASSSADRGVFPSETQYF.

CDR3 in amino acids: CASSPIHSQETQYF. In nucleotides, the CDR3 is TGTGCCAGCAGCCCGATACACTCCCAAGAGACCCAGTACTTC. V and J are TRBV3-1 and TRBJ2-5; no clear D. The CDR3 is 14 amino acids. The germline V gene encodes CDR1 LGHDT and CDR2 YNNKEL (reference sequence). V lost 4 bases and J 1 base, leaving 10 bases between the germline ends.

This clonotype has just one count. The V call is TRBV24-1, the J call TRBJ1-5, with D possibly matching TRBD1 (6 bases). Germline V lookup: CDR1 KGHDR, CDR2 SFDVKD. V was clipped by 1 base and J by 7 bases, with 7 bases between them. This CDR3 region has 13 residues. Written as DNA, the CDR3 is TGTGCCACCAGTGATTTCAGGGGACAGCCCCAGCATTTT. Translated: CATSDFRGQPQHF.

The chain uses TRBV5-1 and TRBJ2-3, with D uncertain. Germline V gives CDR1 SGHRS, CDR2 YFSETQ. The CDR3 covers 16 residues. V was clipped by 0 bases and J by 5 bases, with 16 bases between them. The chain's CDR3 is CASSLAGGTTGDTQYF. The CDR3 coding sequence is TGCGCCAGCAGCTTGGCCGGTGGCACAACGGGAGATACGCAGTATTTT.

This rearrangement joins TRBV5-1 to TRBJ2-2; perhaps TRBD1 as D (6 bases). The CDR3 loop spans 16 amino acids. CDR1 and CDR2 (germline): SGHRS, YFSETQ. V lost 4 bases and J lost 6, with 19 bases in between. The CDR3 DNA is TGCGCCAGCAGCCATGGGACAAAAAAGGGCCCCGGGGAGCTGTTTTTT. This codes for CASSHGTKKGPGELFF.

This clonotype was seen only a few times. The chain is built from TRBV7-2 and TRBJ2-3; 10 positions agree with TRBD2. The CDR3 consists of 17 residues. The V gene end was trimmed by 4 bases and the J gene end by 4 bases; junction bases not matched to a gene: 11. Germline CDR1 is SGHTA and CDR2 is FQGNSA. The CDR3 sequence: CASSSVASGGSADTQYF. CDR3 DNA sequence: TGTGCCAGCAGCTCAGTAGCTAGCGGGGGTTCCGCAGATACGCAGTATTTT. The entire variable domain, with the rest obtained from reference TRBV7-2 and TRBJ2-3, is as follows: GAGVSQSPSNKVTEKGKDVELRCDPISGHTALYWYRQSLGQGLEFLIYFQGNSAPDKSGLPSDRFSAERTGGSVSTLTIQRTQQEDSAVYLCASSSVASGGSADTQYFGPGTRLTVL.

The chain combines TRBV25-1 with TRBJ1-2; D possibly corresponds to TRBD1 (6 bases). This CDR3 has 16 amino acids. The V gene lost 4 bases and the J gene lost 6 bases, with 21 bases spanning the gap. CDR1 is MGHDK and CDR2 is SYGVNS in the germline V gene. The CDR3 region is CASSAGPVAGVDGYTF. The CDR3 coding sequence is TGTGCCAGCAGTGCCGGCCCCGTCGCAGGGGTGGATGGCTACACCTTC.

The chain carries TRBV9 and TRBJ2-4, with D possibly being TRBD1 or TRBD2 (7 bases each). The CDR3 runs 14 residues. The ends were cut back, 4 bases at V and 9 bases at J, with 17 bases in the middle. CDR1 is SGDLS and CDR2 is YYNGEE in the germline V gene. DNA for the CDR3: TGTGCCAGCAGCCTTGGAACAGGGGAGGGCATTCAGTACTTC. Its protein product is CASSLGTGEGIQYF.

CDR3 sequence: CASSLAGQYNEQFF. CDR3 bases: TGCGCCAGCAGCTTAGCGGGCCAATACAATGAGCAGTTCTTC. This chain uses TRBV5-1 with TRBJ2-1; TRBD2 is a possible D gene (6 bases). This CDR3 is 14 amino acids long. Germline loops: CDR1 SGHRS, CDR2 YFSETQ. Trimming removed 2 bases at V and 4 bases at J, with 10 bases between. The full variable domain, completed using reference TRBV5-1 and TRBJ2-1, is KAGVTQTPRYLIKTRGQQVTLSCSPISGHRSVSWYQQTPGQGLQFLFEYFSETQRNKGNFPGRFSGRQFSNSRSEMNVSTLELGDSALYLCASSLAGQYNEQFFGPGTRLTVL.

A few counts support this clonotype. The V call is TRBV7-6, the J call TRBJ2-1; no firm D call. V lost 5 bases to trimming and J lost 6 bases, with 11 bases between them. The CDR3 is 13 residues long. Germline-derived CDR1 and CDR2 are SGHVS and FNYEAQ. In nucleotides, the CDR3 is TGTGCCAGCAGCCCCCGTTGGGGCAATGAGCAGTTCTTC. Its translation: CASSPRWGNEQFF.

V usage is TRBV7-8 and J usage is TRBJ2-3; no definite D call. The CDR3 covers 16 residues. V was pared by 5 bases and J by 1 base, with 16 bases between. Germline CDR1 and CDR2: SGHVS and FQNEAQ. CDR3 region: CASSVQESWGTDTQYF. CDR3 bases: TGTGCCAGCAGCGTCCAGGAGAGCTGGGGCACAGATACGCAGTATTTT.

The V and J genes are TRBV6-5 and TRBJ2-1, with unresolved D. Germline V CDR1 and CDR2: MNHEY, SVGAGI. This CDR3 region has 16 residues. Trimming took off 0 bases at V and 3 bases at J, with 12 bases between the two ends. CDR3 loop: CASSYSSLALYNEQFF. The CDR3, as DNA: TGTGCCAGCAGTTACTCGTCTTTGGCCCTCTACAATGAGCAGTTCTTC.

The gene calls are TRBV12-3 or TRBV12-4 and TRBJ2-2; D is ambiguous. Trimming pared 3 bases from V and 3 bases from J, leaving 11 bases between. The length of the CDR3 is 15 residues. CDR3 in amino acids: CASSFNGADTGELFF. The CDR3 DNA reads TGTGCCAGCAGTTTTAACGGTGCCGACACCGGGGAGCTGTTTTTT.

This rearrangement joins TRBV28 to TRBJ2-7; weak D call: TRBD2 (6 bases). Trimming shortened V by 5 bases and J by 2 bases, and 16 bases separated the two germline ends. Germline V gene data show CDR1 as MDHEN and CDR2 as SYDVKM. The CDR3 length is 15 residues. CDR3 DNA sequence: TGTGCCAGCAGTGCCCAGGGACTTGAAACCTACGAGCAGTACTTC. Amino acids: CASSAQGLETYEQYF.